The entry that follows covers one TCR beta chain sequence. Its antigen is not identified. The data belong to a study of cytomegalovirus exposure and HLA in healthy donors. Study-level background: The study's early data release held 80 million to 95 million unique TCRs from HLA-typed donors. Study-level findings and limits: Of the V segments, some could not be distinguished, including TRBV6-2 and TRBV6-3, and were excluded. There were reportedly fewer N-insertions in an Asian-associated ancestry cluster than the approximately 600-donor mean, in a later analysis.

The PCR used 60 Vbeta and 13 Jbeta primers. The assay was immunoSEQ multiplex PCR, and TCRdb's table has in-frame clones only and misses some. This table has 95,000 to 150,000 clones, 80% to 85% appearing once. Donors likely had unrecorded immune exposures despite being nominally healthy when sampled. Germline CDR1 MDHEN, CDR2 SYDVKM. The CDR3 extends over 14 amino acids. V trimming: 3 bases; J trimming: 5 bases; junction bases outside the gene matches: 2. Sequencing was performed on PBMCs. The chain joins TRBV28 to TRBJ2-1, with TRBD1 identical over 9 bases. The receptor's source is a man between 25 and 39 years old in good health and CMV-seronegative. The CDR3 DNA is TGTGCCAGCAGTTTGGGGACAGGGAACAATGAGCAGTTCTTC. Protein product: CASSLGTGNNEQFF.